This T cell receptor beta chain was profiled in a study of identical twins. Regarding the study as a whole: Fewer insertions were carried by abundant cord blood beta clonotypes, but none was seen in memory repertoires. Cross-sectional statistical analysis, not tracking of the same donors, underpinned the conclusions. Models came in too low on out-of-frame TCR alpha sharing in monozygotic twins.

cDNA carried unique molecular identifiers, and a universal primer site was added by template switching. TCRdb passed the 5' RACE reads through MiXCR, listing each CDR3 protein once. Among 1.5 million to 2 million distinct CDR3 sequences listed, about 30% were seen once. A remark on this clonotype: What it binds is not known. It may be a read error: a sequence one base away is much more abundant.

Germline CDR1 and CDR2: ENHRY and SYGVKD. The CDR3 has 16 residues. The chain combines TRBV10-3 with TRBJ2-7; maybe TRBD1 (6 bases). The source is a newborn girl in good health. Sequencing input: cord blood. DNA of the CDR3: TGTGCCATCGGTGAGTCGACTGACAGGACCCCCTACGAGCAGTACTTC. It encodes CAIGESTDRTPYEQYF.